A single sample is the source of the 6 T cell receptor beta chains below, sequenced in a study of CD8+ T cells in alopecia areata. Investigators isolated RNA and reverse transcribed it into cDNA to act as the sequencing template. Sequencing was performed with immunoSEQ multiplex PCR; in TCRdb, only in-frame clones are kept and a portion is missing. The data show 95,000 to 100,000 clones, around 60% seen once. Treatment given: oral pan-JAK inhibitor, 5-10 mg twice daily. The sequences come from CD8+ T cells sorted from blood, collected at week 4, from a patient treated with tofacitinib. These TCRs come from a human donor with alopecia areata.

The chain is built from TRBV2 and TRBJ2-5; D gene uncertain. The CDR3 covers 14 residues. Germline-derived CDR1 and CDR2 are SNHLY and FYNNEI. The V end was cut by 3 bases, the J end by 1 base, with 9 bases between. In nucleotides, the CDR3 is TGTGCCAGCAGTGATTCAGGAACCCAAGAGACCCAGTACTTC. Translating gives CASSDSGTQETQYF.

CDR3 protein: CASRGDYDGYTF. CDR3 sequence (DNA): TGTGCCAGCAGGGGTGATTATGATGGCTACACCTTC. The chain has TRBV9 and TRBJ1-2; no clear D gene. The CDR3 extends over 12 amino acids. V shed 5 bases and J shed 6 bases, with 11 bases lying between them. Germline V gene sequence: CDR1 SGDLS, CDR2 YYNGEE.

The V gene is TRBV7-9, the J gene TRBJ2-6, with 7 bases lining up with TRBD1. Trimming removed 4 bases from V and 6 bases from J; junction bases left unmatched: 9. The V gene's germline CDR1 is SEHNR and CDR2 FQNEAQ (reference sequence). This CDR3 contains 16 residues. The CDR3 sequence is CASSWGQSAEANVLTF. The CDR3 region has the DNA TGTGCCAGCAGCTGGGGACAGAGTGCTGAGGCCAACGTCCTGACTTTC.

The chain is built from TRBV25-1 and TRBJ2-1; possible D gene TRBD2, 6 bases. The CDR3 runs 13 residues. V lost 10 bases and J 7 bases, leaving 17 bases between the germline ends. Germline CDR1 is MGHDK and CDR2 is SYGVNS. In DNA form, the CDR3 reads TGTGCCACTGGCGGGACCTCTGGGAATGAGCAGTTCTTC. Translated, it gives CATGGTSGNEQFF.

The count of this clone is one. This chain uses TRBV5-1 with TRBJ1-5, with a weak D call TRBD1 (6 bases). From germline, CDR1 is SGHRS and CDR2 YFSETQ. The CDR3 runs to 13 residues. Trimming took 3 bases from V and 6 from J, leaving 10 bases between them. The CDR3 sequence: CASSSTGGQPQHF. Here the CDR3 DNA reads TGCGCCAGCAGCTCGACAGGAGGTCAGCCCCAGCATTTT.

The table lists this clone with a few counts. The chain carries TRBV7-9 and TRBJ2-1, with D hard to call. V was cut by 4 bases and J by 2 bases, with 15 bases left in between. This CDR3 has 16 residues. Per germline, CDR1 SEHNR and CDR2 FQNEAQ (reference sequence). The CDR3 DNA follows: TGTGCCAGCAGCTCCCGAGGTACTGACCCCTACAATGAGCAGTTCTTC. It codes for CASSSRGTDPYNEQFF.